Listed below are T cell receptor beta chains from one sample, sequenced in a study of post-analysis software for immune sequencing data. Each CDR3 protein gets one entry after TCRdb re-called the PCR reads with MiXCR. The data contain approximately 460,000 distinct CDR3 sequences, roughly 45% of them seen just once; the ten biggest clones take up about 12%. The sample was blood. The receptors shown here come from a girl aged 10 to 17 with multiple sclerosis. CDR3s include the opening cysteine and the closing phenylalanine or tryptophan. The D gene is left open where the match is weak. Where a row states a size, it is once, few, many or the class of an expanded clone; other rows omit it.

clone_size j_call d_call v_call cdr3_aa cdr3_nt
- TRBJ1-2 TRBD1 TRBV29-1 CSVDRQGASGYTF TGCAGCGTTGACCGACAGGGGGCTAGTGGCTACACCTTC
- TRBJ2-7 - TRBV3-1 CASSQETAEQYF TGTGCCAGCAGCCAAGAGACGGCCGAGCAGTACTTC
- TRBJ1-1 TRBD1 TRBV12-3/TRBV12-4 CASRETGGYTEAFF TGTGCCAGCAGAGAAACAGGGGGCTACACTGAAGCTTTCTTT
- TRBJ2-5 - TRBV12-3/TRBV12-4 CASSLPGGLDEQYF TGTGCCAGCAGTTTACCAGGGGGGCTCGATGAGCAGTACTTC
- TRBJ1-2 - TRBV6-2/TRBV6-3 CASSRIGGYTF TGTGCCAGCAGTCGGATTGGGGGCTACACCTTC
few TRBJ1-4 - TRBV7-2 CASSSETGLAKLFF TGTGCCAGCAGCTCGGAAACAGGTCTCGCAAAACTGTTTTTT
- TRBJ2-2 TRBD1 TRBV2 CASRQGQGNTGELFF TGTGCCAGCAGACAGGGACAGGGGAACACCGGGGAGCTGTTTTTT
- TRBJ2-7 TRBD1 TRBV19 CASSIGTGSSYEQYF TGTGCCAGTAGTATCGGGACAGGTAGCTCCTACGAGCAGTACTTC
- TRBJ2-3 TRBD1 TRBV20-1 CSALTPGGHGTDTQYF TGCAGTGCCCTTACCCCAGGGGGCCACGGCACAGATACGCAGTATTTT
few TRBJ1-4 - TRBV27 CASSFTAVQPRGEKLFF TGTGCCAGCAGCTTTACCGCAGTCCAGCCAAGAGGTGAAAAACTGTTTTTT
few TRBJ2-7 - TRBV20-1 CSARLTAGEQYF TGCAGTGCTAGACTCACCGCCGGCGAGCAGTACTTC
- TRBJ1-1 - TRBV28 CASRTWWRSNTEAFF TGTGCCAGCAGGACGTGGTGGCGGTCGAACACTGAAGCTTTCTTT
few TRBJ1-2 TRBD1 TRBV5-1 CASSLGVQGGQEGYTF TGCGCCAGCAGCTTGGGGGTACAGGGGGGGCAAGAAGGCTACACCTTC
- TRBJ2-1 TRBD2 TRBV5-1 CASSGRGRLAGGGEQFF TGCGCCAGCAGCGGACGGGGGCGCCTAGCGGGAGGGGGTGAGCAGTTCTTC
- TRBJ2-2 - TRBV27 CASSLNRPRTGELFF TGTGCCAGCAGTTTAAACAGGCCGAGGACCGGGGAGCTGTTTTTT
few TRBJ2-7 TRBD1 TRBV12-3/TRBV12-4 CATGGISTYEQYF TGTGCCACAGGGGGTATTTCAACCTACGAGCAGTACTTC
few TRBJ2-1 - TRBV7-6 CASSLGTWLNNEQFF TGTGCCAGCAGCTTAGGTACGTGGCTCAACAATGAGCAGTTCTTC
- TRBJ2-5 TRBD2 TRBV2 CASTAGGEETQYF TGTGCCAGCACGGCGGGAGGGGAAGAGACCCAGTACTTC
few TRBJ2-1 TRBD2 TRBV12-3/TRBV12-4 CASSSHPRREGPYNEQFF TGTGCCAGCAGTTCCCATCCTCGGCGGGAGGGCCCCTACAATGAGCAGTTCTTC
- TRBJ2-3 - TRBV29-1 CSVYGGPQGTDTQYF TGCAGCGTTTACGGCGGGCCCCAGGGTACGGATACGCAGTATTTT
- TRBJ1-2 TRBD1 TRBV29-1 CSVGQGTNYGYTF TGCAGCGTTGGACAGGGGACCAACTATGGCTACACCTTC
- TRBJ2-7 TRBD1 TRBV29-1 CSVSTYGTGDQQYF TGCAGCGTCTCTACTTACGGGACAGGGGATCAGCAGTACTTC
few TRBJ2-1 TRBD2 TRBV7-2 CASSTLAGSYNEQFF TGTGCCAGCAGCACACTAGCGGGATCCTACAATGAGCAGTTCTTC
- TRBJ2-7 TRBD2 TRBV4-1 CASSQEGGLAGGGAYEQYF TGCGCCAGCAGCCAAGAAGGAGGACTAGCGGGAGGGGGGGCCTACGAGCAGTACTTC